This TCR beta chain was captured by sequencing in a study of cytomegalovirus exposure and HLA in healthy donors. The CDR3 is made up of 15 amino acids. Germline lookup yields CDR1 MNHNY and CDR2 SVGAGI (reference sequence). V gave up 0 bases and J gave up 4 bases; unmatched junction bases: 1. A few counts support this clone. What it binds is unknown. The PCR contained 60 Vbeta and 13 Jbeta primers. Libraries were prepared by immunoSEQ multiplex PCR; TCRdb keeps only in-frame clonotypes and omits some of them. The profile shows hundreds of thousands of clones, approximately 80% of them singletons. General observations from the study: Cytomegalovirus-associated TCR beta chains were listed, numbering more than 150. Most TCR beta V segments were productive about 87% or about 30% of the time in an earlier analysis. The HLA-A and HLA-B alleles of most subjects were reportedly predicted accurately from TCR beta sequences.

Sequenced input: PBMCs. The J gene is TRBJ1-5, the V gene TRBV6-6, with 9 bases identical to TRBD1. This TCR was sampled from a boy aged 2-15 years in good health and CMV-seronegative. The CDR3, as DNA: TGTGCCAGCAGTTACTCGGGACAGGGTAATCAGCCCCAGCATTTT. Protein sequence: CASSYSGQGNQPQHF.